This TCR beta chain was documented in a study of PD-1 blockade in classical Hodgkin lymphoma. Overall study findings and caveats: Exclusion removed patients who began nivolumab under 1 year after ASCT. A significant rise in TCR diversity was seen by C4D1 for CD4+ cells but not for CD8+ cells. It was reported that newly diagnosed patients had less baseline TCR diversity than healthy donors. Complete responders entered with baseline diversity on par with newly diagnosed patients, the results showed.

Brentuximab vedotin exposure varied, and every patient relapsed after autologous stem cell transplantation. The method was immunoSEQ multiplex PCR; TCRdb's version includes in-frame clones alone and lacks a portion of them. The data contain about 94,000 clones, about 88% of them singletons. As regards this clone: What it binds is not known.

From germline, CDR1 is SGHTA and CDR2 FQGNSA. The length of the CDR3 is 13 residues. Trimming took 4 bases from V and 7 from J, leaving 14 bases between them. The material sequenced was peripheral blood mononuclear cells (PBMCs), taken before the second cycle of nivolumab. The chain has TRBV7-2 and TRBJ2-7; D is unresolved. This clonotype originated in a human donor with classical Hodgkin lymphoma. CDR3 coding DNA: TGTGCCAGCAGCTCAGGCTACTCGAGGGAGCAGTACTTC. Protein product: CASSSGYSREQYF.